This TCR beta chain was recorded in a study of human T cells and chemical hapten exposure. Study-wide background: After 6 days, upper back 0.01% DPC patch tests were scored.

TCRdb ran MiXCR on the RACE reads and lists one entry per CDR3 protein. Here the sample spans around 300,000 distinct CDR3 sequences, around 7.7% being singletons. Germline assignment: CDR1 SQVTM and CDR2 ANQGSEA. This CDR3 contains 13 residues. Trimming left V 0 bases short and J 7 bases short, with 12 bases between. Documented time point: pre-sensitization, week 0. Indicated treatment: therapeutic diphenylcyclopropenone sensitization with weekly scalp DPC. This sequence joins TRBV29-1 and TRBJ1-2, with a tentative D call TRBD1 (6 bases). The receptor was derived from a man younger than 30 with alopecia areata. Some clones in this sample may be carry-over from other donors' samples. The starting material was whole blood, obtained in connection with sensitization to the hapten diphenylcyclopropenone (DPC). The CDR3 here is CSVEDQGSSGYTF. The DNA of the CDR3 is TGCAGCGTTGAAGATCAGGGGTCGTCTGGCTACACCTTC.